The 8 T cell receptor beta chains reported below all come from one sample, sequenced in a study of regulatory T cells in long-lasting Graves disease. Library construction for TCR beta used iRepertoire HTBI primers and Arm-PCR of CDR3 regions. TCRdb reprocessed the multiplex PCR reads via MiXCR and lists one record per CDR3 protein. The profile covers roughly 450,000 distinct CDR3 sequences, with under 25% appearing a single time and over 7.5% taken by the ten largest. Time point defined: persistent/refractory GD, antithyroid drugs over 5 years with positive TRAb. RNA extracted from PBMCs served as the sequencing template. The sample was peripheral blood mononuclear cells (PBMCs), taken when the disease was refractory, from a patient treated with antithyroid drugs. All receptors come from a female donor with Graves disease.

Notes on this clonotype: At one boundary the junction diverges from the germline segment, which might be a read error. The chain combines TRBV6-9 with TRBJ2-7; 7 bases are shared with TRBD2. This CDR3 spans 14 amino acids. The germline V gene encodes CDR1 MNHGY and CDR2 SVAAGI. Here the CDR3 reads CASSYGLGYYEQCF. Here the CDR3 DNA reads TGTGCCAGCAGTTACGGACTAGGATACTACGAGCAGTGCTTC.

The rearrangement links TRBV28 to TRBJ2-7, with 7 bases fitting TRBD2. The CDR3 consists of 15 residues. Per germline, CDR1 MDHEN and CDR2 SYDVKM. V shed 2 bases and J 3 bases; nucleotides not matched to a gene: 7. CDR3 coding DNA: TGTGCCAGCAGTTTAGGGGGGGAAGGCTTCTACGAGCAGTACTTC. It specifies CASSLGGEGFYEQYF.

Ten or more counts support this clonotype. The V gene is TRBV12-3 or TRBV12-4, the J gene TRBJ1-1; D possibly corresponds to TRBD1 (5 bases). Trimming shortened V by 4 bases and J by 10 bases, and 13 bases separated the two germline ends. The CDR3 length is 12 residues. DNA of the CDR3: TGTGCCAGCAGTTCCTCAACAAGGGGAGCTTTCTTT. Translation: CASSSSTRGAFF.

This chain joins TRBV30 and TRBJ2-2, with no clear D. CDR1 GTSNPN and CDR2 SVGIG come from the germline V gene (reference sequence). V shed 4 bases and J shed 5 bases, with 5 bases lying between them. The CDR3 totals 11 residues. CDR3 amino acids: CAWTVTGELFF. The CDR3 nucleotides read TGTGCCTGGACGGTTACCGGGGAGCTGTTTTTT. Looking up the rest from reference TRBV30 and TRBJ2-2 gives the full variable domain: SQTIHQWPATLVQPVGSPLSLECTVEGTSNPNLYWYRQAAGRGLQLLFYSVGIGQISSEVPQNLSASRPQDRQFILSSKKLLLSDSGFYLCAWTVTGELFFGEGSRLTVL.

This clonotype was seen ten or more times. The chain couples TRBV28 to TRBJ2-5; 10 nucleotides line up with TRBD2. The CDR3 consists of 17 residues. J lost 1 base, V lost 3 bases, and 8 bases had no gene match. Germline V gene sequence: CDR1 MDHEN, CDR2 SYDVKM. CDR3 residues: CASSLPTSGTSQETQYF. In nucleotides, the CDR3 is TGTGCCAGCAGTTTGCCCACTAGCGGGACCTCCCAAGAGACCCAGTACTTC.

This chain links TRBV20-1 with TRBJ1-2; 8 positions agree with TRBD1. Germline CDR1 DFQATT, CDR2 SNEGSKA (reference sequence). The V and J ends lost 6 bases and 3 bases, in that order; junction bases with no gene match: 6. The CDR3 is made up of 13 amino acids. CDR3 loop: CSAGTGDYYGYTF. The CDR3 DNA sequence: TGCAGTGCGGGGACAGGAGATTACTATGGCTACACCTTC.

In this sample, this clonotype turned up a few times. V gene TRBV20-1 combines with J gene TRBJ1-1; D unresolved. Germline-derived CDR1 and CDR2 are DFQATT and SNEGSKA (reference sequence). V was clipped by 0 bases and J by 1 base, with 9 bases between them. This CDR3 has 14 amino acids. This CDR3 reads CSARDWRRNTEAFF. As DNA, the CDR3 is TGCAGTGCTAGAGATTGGCGAAGGAACACTGAAGCTTTCTTT.

Many counts were recorded for this clonotype. The V and J genes are TRBV27 and TRBJ2-5, with 11 positions matching TRBD2. After removal of 5 bases from V and 3 bases from J, the junction contained 8 bases not matched to a gene. Germline-derived CDR1 and CDR2 are MNHEY and SMNVEV (reference sequence). This CDR3 is built from 16 residues. CDR3 in amino acids: CASSATLAGVKETQYF. The CDR3 region has the DNA TGTGCCAGCAGTGCGACACTAGCGGGAGTAAAAGAGACCCAGTACTTC.